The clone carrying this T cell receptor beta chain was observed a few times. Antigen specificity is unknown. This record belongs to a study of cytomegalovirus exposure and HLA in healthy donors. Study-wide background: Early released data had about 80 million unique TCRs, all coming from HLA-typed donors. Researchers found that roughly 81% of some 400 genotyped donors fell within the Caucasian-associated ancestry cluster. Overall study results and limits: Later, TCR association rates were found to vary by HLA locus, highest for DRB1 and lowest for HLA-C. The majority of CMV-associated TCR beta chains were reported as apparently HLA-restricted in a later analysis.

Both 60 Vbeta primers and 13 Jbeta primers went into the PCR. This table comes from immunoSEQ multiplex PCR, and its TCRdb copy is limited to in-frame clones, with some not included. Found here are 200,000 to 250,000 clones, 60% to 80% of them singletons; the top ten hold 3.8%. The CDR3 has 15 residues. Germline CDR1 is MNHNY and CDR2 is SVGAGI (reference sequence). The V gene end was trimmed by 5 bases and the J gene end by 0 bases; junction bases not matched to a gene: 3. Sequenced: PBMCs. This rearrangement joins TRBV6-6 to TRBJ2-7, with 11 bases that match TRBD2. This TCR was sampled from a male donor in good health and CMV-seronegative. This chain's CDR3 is CASSPTSGSSYEQYF. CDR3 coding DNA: TGTGCCAGCAGTCCCACTAGCGGGAGCTCCTACGAGCAGTACTTC.